Shown below are 14 T cell receptor beta chains from a single sample sequenced in a study of blood T cell repertoires in COVID-19. Here immunoSEQ multiplex PCR was the method, and the copy in TCRdb shows in-frame clones only, minus some. The data contain about 320,000 clones, roughly 85% of them singletons. The sample was PBMCs or T cells enriched from blood (not recorded which). The receptors derive from a woman younger than 45 who had been exposed to COVID-19.

The chain combines TRBV5-6 with TRBJ1-2, with 10 positions matching TRBD1. Germline CDR1 SGHDT, CDR2 YYEEEE. There are 15 residues in the CDR3. J gave up 7 bases and V 2 bases, and 8 bases lay outside the gene matches. The CDR3 here is CASSFMGQGFSGYTF. As DNA, the CDR3 is TGTGCCAGCAGCTTTATGGGACAGGGGTTCTCTGGCTACACCTTC. Combining the CDR3 with reference TRBV5-6 and TRBJ1-2 gives the whole variable domain DAGVTQSPTHLIKTRGQQVTLRCSPKSGHDTVSWYQQALGQGPQFIFQYYEEEERQRGNFPDRFSGHQFPNYSSELNVNALLLGDSALYLCASSFMGQGFSGYTFGSGTRLTVV.

V gene TRBV5-5 combines with J gene TRBJ1-5, with D perhaps matching TRBD1 (5 bases). Trimming pared 0 bases from V and 3 bases from J, leaving 10 bases between. CDR1 is SGHKS and CDR2 is YYEKEE in the germline V gene (reference sequence). CDR3 size: 15 residues. DNA for the CDR3: TGTGCCAGCAGCTTGGGACAGCCGTCCAATCAGCCCCAGCATTTT. It codes for CASSLGQPSNQPQHF.

The chain employs TRBV10-1 and TRBJ2-1, with D maybe TRBD1 (6 bases). The length of the CDR3 is 15 residues. CDR1 is WNHNN, CDR2 SYGVQD, per germline (reference sequence). V lost 6 bases to trimming and J lost 7 bases, with 19 bases between them. CDR3 protein: CASSLTGTTGNEQFF. The CDR3 bases are TGCGCCAGCAGCCTAACCGGGACAACTGGGAATGAGCAGTTCTTC.

J is TRBJ2-1 and V is TRBV4-1, with TRBD2 as a possible D gene (6 bases). The V end lost 4 bases, the J end lost 7 bases, and 20 bases lay between the germline ends. The CDR3 is 16 amino acids. The germline gives CDR1 MGHRA, CDR2 YSYEKL. The CDR3 DNA is TGCGCCAGCAGCCTAGCGGAGGGCCTCTTGGAGAATGAGCAGTTCTTC. Amino acid sequence: CASSLAEGLLENEQFF.

The chain is built from TRBV11-2 and TRBJ2-2; 8 positions agree with TRBD2. Germline-derived CDR1 and CDR2 are SGHAT and FQNNGV. This CDR3 is 16 amino acids long. After removal of 5 bases from V and 0 bases from J, the junction contained 5 bases not matched to a gene. CDR3 in DNA: TGTGCCAGCAGCGTACCGGGACTAGCGAACACCGGGGAGCTGTTTTTT. Amino acids: CASSVPGLANTGELFF. Looking up the rest from reference TRBV11-2 and TRBJ2-2 gives the full variable domain: EAGVAQSPRYKIIEKRQSVAFWCNPISGHATLYWYQQILGQGPKLLIQFQNNGVVDDSQLPKDRFSAERLKGVDSTLKIQPAKLEDSAVYLCASSVPGLANTGELFFGEGSRLTVL.

The chain employs TRBV9 and TRBJ1-2, with D possibly matching TRBD1 (5 bases). The V gene's germline CDR1 is SGDLS and CDR2 YYNGEE. V was pared by 0 bases and J by 8 bases, with 11 bases between. This CDR3 comprises 13 residues. In DNA, the CDR3 is TGTGCCAGCAGCGTAGCAGGGTCAAGGGGCTACACCTTC. It specifies CASSVAGSRGYTF.

The chain links TRBV7-9 to TRBJ2-5; TRBD2 aligns across 10 bases. With V trimmed by 5 bases and J by 1 base, 4 bases remained unmatched. Germline CDR1 SEHNR, CDR2 FQNEAQ (reference sequence). This CDR3 has 15 amino acids. CDR3 DNA sequence: TGTGCCAGCAGCGGAGCTAGCGGGAGCCAAGAGACCCAGTACTTC. It codes for CASSGASGSQETQYF.

The CDR3 loop is CASRGDRDQAFF. The CDR3 region has the DNA TGTGCCAGCAGGGGTGACAGGGATCAAGCTTTCTTT. V and J are TRBV7-9 and TRBJ1-1; 7 bases map to TRBD1. Looked up from germline, CDR1 is SEHNR and CDR2 is FQNEAQ (reference sequence). The CDR3 contains 12 residues. Trimming took 6 bases from V and 9 from J; bases not matched to a gene: 7. Based on the CDR3 plus reference TRBV7-9 and TRBJ1-1, the full variable domain is DTGVSQNPRHKITKRGQNVTFRCDPISEHNRLYWYRQTLGQGPEFLTYFQNEAQLEKSRLLSDRFSAERPKGSFSTLEIQRTEQGDSAMYLCASRGDRDQAFFGQGTRLTVV.

The chain is built from TRBV5-1 and TRBJ2-7, with D tentatively TRBD1 (5 bases). CDR3 length: 15 amino acids. The V and J ends lost 4 bases and 2 bases respectively, with 16 bases between them. From germline, CDR1 is SGHRS and CDR2 YFSETQ. The CDR3 reads CASSPTTGPPYEQYF. CDR3 nucleotides: TGCGCCAGCAGCCCAACTACAGGTCCGCCCTACGAGCAGTACTTC. The whole variable domain, remainder taken from reference TRBV5-1 and TRBJ2-7, is KAGVTQTPRYLIKTRGQQVTLSCSPISGHRSVSWYQQTPGQGLQFLFEYFSETQRNKGNFPGRFSGRQFSNSRSEMNVSTLELGDSALYLCASSPTTGPPYEQYFGPGTRLTVT.

This clone was counted a few times. The chain has TRBV3-1 (or the pseudogene TRBV3-2) and TRBJ2-3; 10 bases are shared with TRBD2. V gave up 3 bases and J gave up 6 bases; unmatched junction bases: 3. CDR1 is LGHDT, CDR2 YNNKEL, per germline (reference sequence). The CDR3 spans 14 residues. The CDR3 loop is CASSHTSGDDTQYF. The CDR3 DNA sequence: TGTGCCAGCAGCCACACTAGCGGGGACGATACGCAGTATTTT.

Note on this clone: Other DNA sequences from this sample encode an identical CDR3 as well. The chain links TRBV10-3 to TRBJ1-2; D remains unclear. The V gene lost 8 bases and the J gene lost 8 bases, with 15 bases spanning the gap. CDR3 length: 12 amino acids. Germline V gives CDR1 ENHRY, CDR2 SYGVKD. The CDR3 nucleotides are TGTGCCATCGGCGGCGAAGGGAGAGGCTACACCTTC. Its translation is CAIGGEGRGYTF.

V is TRBV6-5 and J is TRBJ1-2; 7 bases agree with TRBD1. Germline CDR1 MNHEY, CDR2 SVGAGI. J lost 5 bases, V lost 5 bases, and 5 bases had no gene match. This CDR3 contains 13 residues. As DNA, the CDR3 is TGTGCCAGCAGTCTACGGGACAGATATGGCTACACCTTC. It is translated as CASSLRDRYGYTF.

This sequence joins TRBV27 and TRBJ2-1, with 7 bases aligning to TRBD2. Germline CDR1 MNHEY, CDR2 SMNVEV (reference sequence). V trimming: 6 bases; J trimming: 9 bases; junction bases outside the gene matches: 8. This CDR3 is built from 13 residues. The CDR3 nucleotides read TGTGCCAGCAGGACGACTAGCAGCTCTGAGCAGTTCTTC. It codes for CASRTTSSSEQFF.

This chain links TRBV28 with TRBJ2-7, with 7 positions matching TRBD2. After removal of 2 bases from V and 3 bases from J, the junction contained 4 bases not matched to a gene. CDR1 and CDR2 from the germline V gene are MDHEN and SYDVKM. The CDR3 totals 14 residues. The CDR3 DNA reads TGTGCCAGCAGTTTACAAGCGGGGAGCTACGAGCAGTACTTC. It encodes CASSLQAGSYEQYF.